Listed below are T cell receptor beta chains from one sample, sequenced in a study of shared clonotypes between healthy human individuals. Some clones are missing from TCRdb's copy, which holds only in-frame ones; the method was immunoSEQ multiplex PCR. The sample carries 2 million to 2.5 million clones, 95% recorded once. Material for sequencing was naive CD4+ T cells sorted from blood. These receptors all come from a man aged 18-30 years in good health. Both conserved end residues are part of each CDR3. Each record gives: V gene, J gene, clone size, D gene, CDR3 protein, CDR3 DNA. A D gene is named only where the DNA matches it firmly. Clone size, where shown, is once, few, many, or a class for clones that have expanded.

TRBV5-1,TRBJ2-7,NA,NA,CASSFGETYEQYF,TGCGCCAGCAGCTTCGGGGAGACCTACGAGCAGTACTTC
TRBV28,TRBJ1-4,NA,NA,CASSLSAPATNEKLFF,TGTGCCAGCAGTTTATCAGCCCCTGCAACTAATGAAAAACTGTTTTTT
TRBV7-2,TRBJ2-3,NA,NA,CASSPQDTQYF,TGTGCCAGCAGCCCCCAGGATACGCAGTATTTT
TRBV7-2,TRBJ1-5,NA,NA,CASSLEQSSNQPQHF,TGTGCCAGCAGCTTAGAACAGAGTAGCAATCAGCCCCAGCATTTT
TRBV11-3,TRBJ2-7,NA,NA,CASSLVKRPQEGYEQYF,TGTGCCAGCAGCTTAGTTAAAAGGCCCCAAGAGGGCTACGAGCAGTACTTC
TRBV25-1,TRBJ1-3,NA,NA,CASSESPRGNTIYF,TGTGCCAGCAGTGAATCCCCCCGGGGAAACACCATATATTTT
TRBV5-4,TRBJ2-5,NA,NA,CASRANRSQETQYF,TGTGCCAGTCGCGCCAACAGGTCCCAAGAGACCCAGTACTTC
TRBV2,TRBJ1-2,NA,NA,CASSESRATNYGYTF,TGTGCCAGCAGTGAATCCCGGGCTACTAACTATGGCTACACCTTC
TRBV11-2,TRBJ2-5,NA,TRBD1,CASSQLQGVGTQYF,TGTGCCAGCAGCCAGCTCCAGGGGGTGGGGACCCAGTACTTC
TRBV14,TRBJ1-1,few,TRBD1,CASGQGSAEAFF,TGTGCCAGCGGACAGGGTTCGGCTGAAGCTTTCTTT
TRBV11-2,TRBJ2-2,once,NA,CASSPNLGTGNTGELFF,TGTGCCAGCAGCCCAAATCTCGGGACGGGGAACACCGGGGAGCTGTTTTTT
TRBV5-1,TRBJ2-7,NA,NA,CASSAGPDYEQYF,TGCGCCAGCAGCGCGGGACCAGATTACGAGCAGTACTTC
TRBV9,TRBJ2-7,NA,NA,CASSVLGSPSYEQYF,TGTGCCAGCAGCGTATTGGGGTCCCCCTCCTACGAGCAGTACTTC
TRBV18,TRBJ2-2,once,NA,CASSPPLGNTGELFF,TGTGCCAGCTCACCACCATTAGGGAACACCGGGGAGCTGTTTTTT
TRBV9,TRBJ2-1,NA,TRBD2,CASSALAGGPYNEQFF,TGTGCCAGCAGCGCCTTAGCGGGAGGGCCTTACAATGAGCAGTTCTTC
TRBV11-3,TRBJ1-1,NA,NA,CASSLIPRGFMNTEAFF,TGTGCCAGCAGCTTAATTCCGCGGGGGTTCATGAACACTGAAGCTTTCTTT
TRBV11-2,TRBJ2-3,NA,NA,CASSLGAGAPGTQYF,TGTGCCAGCAGCTTAGGAGCAGGGGCTCCTGGGACGCAGTATTTT
TRBV7-3,TRBJ2-5,NA,NA,CASSWTDQETQYF,TGTGCCAGCAGCTGGACAGACCAAGAGACCCAGTACTTC
TRBV29-1,TRBJ2-7,NA,TRBD1,CSARDSRYEQYF,TGCAGCGCCAGGGACAGTCGTTACGAGCAGTACTTC